This T cell receptor (beta chain) was obtained from a study of T cells after yellow fever vaccination. In this sample, this clonotype turned up a few times. TCRdb re-called the 5' RACE reads through MiXCR, storing one row per CDR3 protein. The sample carries 100,000 to 150,000 distinct CDR3 sequences, roughly 8.2% recorded once. Source: CD8+ T cells sorted from PBMCs, taken on the day of the yellow fever booster vaccination. This clonotype was sampled from a man in his late teens or twenties who received the YFV17D yellow fever vaccine.

The CDR3 region is CATSDRKTGELFF. The DNA of the CDR3 is TGTGCCACCAGTGACCGTAAAACCGGGGAGCTGTTTTTT. The rearrangement uses TRBV24-1 and TRBJ2-2; D gene unclear. Trimming left V 4 bases short and J 5 bases short, with 7 bases between. The CDR3 contains 13 residues. CDR1 is KGHDR, CDR2 SFDVKD, per germline.